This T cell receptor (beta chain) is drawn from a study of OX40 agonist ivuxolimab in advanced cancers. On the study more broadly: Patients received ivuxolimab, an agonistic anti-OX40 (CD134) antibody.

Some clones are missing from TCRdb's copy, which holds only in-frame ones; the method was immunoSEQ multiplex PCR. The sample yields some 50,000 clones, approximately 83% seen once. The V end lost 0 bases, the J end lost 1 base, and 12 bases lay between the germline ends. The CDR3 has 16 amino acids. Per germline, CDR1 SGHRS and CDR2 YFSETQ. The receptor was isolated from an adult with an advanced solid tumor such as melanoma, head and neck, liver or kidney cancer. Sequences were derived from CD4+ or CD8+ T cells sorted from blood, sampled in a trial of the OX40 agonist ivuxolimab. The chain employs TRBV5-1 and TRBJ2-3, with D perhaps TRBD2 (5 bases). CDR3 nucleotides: TGCGCCAGCAGCTTGGTCGGCCGGGGAGGCACAGATACGCAGTATTTT. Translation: CASSLVGRGGTDTQYF.